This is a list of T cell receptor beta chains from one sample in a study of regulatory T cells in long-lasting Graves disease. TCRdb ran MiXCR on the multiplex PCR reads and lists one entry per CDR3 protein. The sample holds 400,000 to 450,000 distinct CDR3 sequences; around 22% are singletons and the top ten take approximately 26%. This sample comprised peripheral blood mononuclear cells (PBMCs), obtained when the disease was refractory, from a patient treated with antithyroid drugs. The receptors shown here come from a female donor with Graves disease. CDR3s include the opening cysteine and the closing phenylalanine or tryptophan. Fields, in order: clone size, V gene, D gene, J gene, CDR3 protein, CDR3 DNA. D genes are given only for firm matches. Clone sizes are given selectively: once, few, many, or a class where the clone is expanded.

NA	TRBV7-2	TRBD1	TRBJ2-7	CAGSSGTGLAEQYF	TGTGCCGGCAGCTCCGGGACAGGACTTGCCGAGCAGTACTTC
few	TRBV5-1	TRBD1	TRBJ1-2	CASSPTRDSYGYTF	TGCGCCAGCAGCCCTACCAGGGACAGCTATGGCTACACCTTC
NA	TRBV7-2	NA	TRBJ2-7	CASSLRSDKSSYEQYF	TGTGCCAGCAGCTTAAGGTCGGACAAGTCCTCCTACGAGCAGTACTTC
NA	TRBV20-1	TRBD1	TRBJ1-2	CSARPPGGRSYGYTF	TGCAGTGCTAGACCCCCAGGGGGCAGGAGCTATGGCTACACCTTC
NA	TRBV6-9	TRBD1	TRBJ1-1	CASSYSNPPGQGIGNTEAFF	TGTGCCAGCAGTTACTCAAATCCCCCGGGACAGGGGATTGGGAACACTGAAGCTTTCTTT
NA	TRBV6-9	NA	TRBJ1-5	CASSFSLAVNQPQHF	TGTGCCAGCAGTTTTTCCCTAGCAGTAAATCAGCCCCAGCATTTT
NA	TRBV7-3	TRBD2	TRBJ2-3	CASSQGLASEDTQYF	TGTGCCAGCAGCCAAGGACTAGCCAGTGAGGATACGCAGTATTTT
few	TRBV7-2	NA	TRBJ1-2	CASSLGRTSNYGYTF	TGTGCCAGCAGCTTAGGCCGGACCTCTAACTATGGCTACACCTTC
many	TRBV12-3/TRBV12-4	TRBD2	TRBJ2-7	CASRGTSDYYEQYF	TGTGCCAGCAGGGGGACTAGCGACTACTACGAGCAGTACTTC
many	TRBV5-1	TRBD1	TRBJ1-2	CASSLDGQGINGYTF	TGCGCCAGCAGCTTGGACGGACAGGGGATCAATGGCTACACCTTC
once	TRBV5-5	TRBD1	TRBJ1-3	CASSFSDRLGNTIYF	TGTGCCAGCAGCTTCTCGGACAGGCTTGGAAACACCATATATTTT
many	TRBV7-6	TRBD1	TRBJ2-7	CASGTGGIEQYF	TGTGCCAGCGGGACAGGGGGCATCGAGCAGTACTTC
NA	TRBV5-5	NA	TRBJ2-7	CASSPVFPTYEQYF	TGTGCCAGCAGTCCCGTCTTTCCGACCTACGAGCAGTACTTC
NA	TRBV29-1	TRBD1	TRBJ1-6	CSVKTGGGNSPLHF	TGCAGCGTAAAAACAGGGGGGGGCAATTCACCCCTCCACTTT
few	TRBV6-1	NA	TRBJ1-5	CASKGTFSQPQHF	TGTGCCAGCAAGGGTACCTTCTCTCAGCCCCAGCATTTT
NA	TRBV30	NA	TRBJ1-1	CAWSVDRTNTEAFF	TGTGCCTGGAGCGTCGACAGGACGAACACTGAAGCTTTCTTT
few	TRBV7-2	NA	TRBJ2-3	CASSTTVFSTDTQYF	TGTGCCAGCTCAACCACAGTTTTTAGCACAGATACGCAGTATTTT
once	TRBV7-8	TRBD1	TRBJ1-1	CASSPQTGVDTEAFF	TGTGCCAGCAGCCCCCAAACAGGGGTAGACACTGAAGCTTTCTTT
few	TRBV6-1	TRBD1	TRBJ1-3	CASSPGQGSSGNTIYF	TGTGCCAGCAGCCCAGGACAGGGGAGCTCTGGAAACACCATATATTTT
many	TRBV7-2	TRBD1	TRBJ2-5	CASSLALWFRGPQETQYF	TGTGCCAGCAGCTTAGCATTATGGTTCAGGGGGCCGCAAGAGACCCAGTACTTC
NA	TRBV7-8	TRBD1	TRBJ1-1	CASSTQGAQATEAFF	TGTGCCAGCAGCACCCAGGGGGCGCAAGCAACTGAAGCTTTCTTT
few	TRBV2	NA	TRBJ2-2	CASRPDTGMTGELVF	TGTGCCAGCAGGCCGGATACAGGGATGACCGGGGAGCTGGTTTTT
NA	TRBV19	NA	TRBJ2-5	CASQAPAPGETQYF	TGTGCCAGTCAAGCCCCGGCTCCCGGAGAGACCCAGTACTTC
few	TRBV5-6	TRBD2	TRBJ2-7	CASSLDGRARYEQYF	TGTGCCAGCAGCTTGGACGGGAGGGCCCGGTACGAGCAGTACTTC
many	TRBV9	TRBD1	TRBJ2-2	CASSPGGATGELFF	TGTGCCAGCAGCCCAGGGGGCGCGACCGGGGAGCTGTTTTTT
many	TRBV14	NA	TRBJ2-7	CASSQWDGGEQYF	TGTGCCAGCAGCCAATGGGACGGGGGCGAGCAGTACTTC
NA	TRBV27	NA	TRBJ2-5	CASSKGTGQETQYF	TGTGCCAGCAGCAAAGGGACTGGCCAAGAGACCCAGTACTTC
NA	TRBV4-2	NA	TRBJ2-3	CASSQVDSPDEDTQYF	TGTGCCAGCAGCCAGGTGGACTCCCCGGATGAAGATACGCAGTATTTT
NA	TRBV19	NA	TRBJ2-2	CASSNRGYTGELFF	TGTGCCAGTAGTAACAGAGGGTACACCGGGGAGCTGTTTTTT
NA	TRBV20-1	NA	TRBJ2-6	CSARGGDDRSGANVLTF	TGCAGTGCTAGAGGGGGGGACGACCGCTCTGGGGCCAACGTCCTGACTTTC
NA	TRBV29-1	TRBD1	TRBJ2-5	CSVVGGQGARETQYF	TGCAGCGTTGTGGGGGGACAGGGGGCAAGGGAGACCCAGTACTTC
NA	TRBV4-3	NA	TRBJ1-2	CASSQERGSNYGYTF	TGCGCCAGCAGCCAAGAAAGGGGGTCTAACTATGGCTACACCTTC
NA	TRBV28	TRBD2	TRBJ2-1	CASREQRPGLEVNEQFF	TGTGCCAGCAGGGAGCAGCGCCCGGGACTAGAAGTCAATGAGCAGTTCTTC
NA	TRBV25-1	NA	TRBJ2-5	CASSEYVGSGTFREETQYF	TGTGCCAGCAGTGAATATGTAGGTAGCGGTACTTTCAGGGAAGAGACCCAGTACTTC
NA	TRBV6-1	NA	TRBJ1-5	CAGGTSTQPQHF	TGTGCCGGAGGGACCTCAACTCAGCCCCAGCATTTT